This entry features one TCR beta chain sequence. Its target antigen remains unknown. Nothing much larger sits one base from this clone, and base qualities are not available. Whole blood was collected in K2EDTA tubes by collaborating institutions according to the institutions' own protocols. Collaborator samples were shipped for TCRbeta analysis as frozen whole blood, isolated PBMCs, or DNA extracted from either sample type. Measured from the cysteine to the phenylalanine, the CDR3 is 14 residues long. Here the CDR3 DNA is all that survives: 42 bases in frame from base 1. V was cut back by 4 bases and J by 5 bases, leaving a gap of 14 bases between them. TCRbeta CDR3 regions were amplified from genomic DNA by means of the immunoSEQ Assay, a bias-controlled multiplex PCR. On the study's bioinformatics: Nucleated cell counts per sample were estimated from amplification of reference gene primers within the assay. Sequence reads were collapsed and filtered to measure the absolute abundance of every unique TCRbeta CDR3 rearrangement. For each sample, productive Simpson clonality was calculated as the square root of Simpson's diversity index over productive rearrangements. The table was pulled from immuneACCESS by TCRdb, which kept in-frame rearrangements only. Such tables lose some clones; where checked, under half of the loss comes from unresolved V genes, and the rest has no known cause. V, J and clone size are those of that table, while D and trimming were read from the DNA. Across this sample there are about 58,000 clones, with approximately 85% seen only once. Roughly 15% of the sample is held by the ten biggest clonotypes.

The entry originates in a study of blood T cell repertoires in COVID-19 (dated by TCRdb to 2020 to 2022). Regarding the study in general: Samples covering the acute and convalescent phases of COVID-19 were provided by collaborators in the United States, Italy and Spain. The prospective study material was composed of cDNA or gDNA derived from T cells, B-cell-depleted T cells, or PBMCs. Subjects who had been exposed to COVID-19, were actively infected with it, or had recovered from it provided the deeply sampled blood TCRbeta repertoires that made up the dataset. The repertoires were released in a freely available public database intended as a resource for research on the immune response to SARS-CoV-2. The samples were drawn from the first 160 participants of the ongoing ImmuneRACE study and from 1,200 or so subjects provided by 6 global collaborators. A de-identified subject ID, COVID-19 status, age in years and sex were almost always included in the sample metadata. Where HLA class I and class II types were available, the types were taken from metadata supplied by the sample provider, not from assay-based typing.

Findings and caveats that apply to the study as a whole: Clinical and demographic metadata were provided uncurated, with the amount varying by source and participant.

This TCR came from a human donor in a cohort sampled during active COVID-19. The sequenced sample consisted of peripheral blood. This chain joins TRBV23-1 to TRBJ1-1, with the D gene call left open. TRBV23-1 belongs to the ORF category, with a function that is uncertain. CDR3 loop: CASSPQRVGTEAFF. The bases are TGCGCCAGCAGTCCACAGAGGGTCGGAACTGAAGCTTTCTTT.